A selection of T cell receptor beta chains follows, all from one sample in a study of T cells in Graves' hyperthyroidism and ophthalmopathy. MiXCR, run by TCRdb on the multiplex PCR reads, gives a single entry per CDR3 protein. This table has around 620,000 distinct CDR3 sequences, 15% to 20% appearing once. The sequencing input was blood. Source of these receptors: a woman aged 30 to 39 with Graves' hyperthyroidism. CDR3s include the opening cysteine and the closing phenylalanine or tryptophan. The D gene is left open where the match is weak. Not every row has a clone size; where given, it reads once, few, many or a size class.

cdr3_nt	cdr3_aa	v_call	clone_size	d_call	j_call
TGTGCCAGCTGGGAGCGTCGGAGCAATCAGCCCCAGCATTTT	CASWERRSNQPQHF	TRBV6-2/TRBV6-3	-	-	TRBJ1-5
TGTGCCAGCAGCTTAGCGATCCAGGGGTTCCCCCATGGCTACACCTTC	CASSLAIQGFPHGYTF	TRBV7-9	-	-	TRBJ1-2
TGTGCCAGCAGTTTATCGAGTGGAGGACGCACAGATACGCAGTATTTT	CASSLSSGGRTDTQYF	TRBV27	many	-	TRBJ2-3
TGTGCCAGCAGTCAGAGGGACAGAATAAAAGGGGATACGCAGTATTTT	CASSQRDRIKGDTQYF	TRBV28	many	TRBD1	TRBJ2-3
TGCGCCAACAGCTTGGCCGCCAGCAACACTGAAGCTTTCTTT	CANSLAASNTEAFF	TRBV5-1	-	-	TRBJ1-1
TGCGCCAGCAGCTCCTCTAGCGGGGGCTTCACTGAAGCTTTCTTT	CASSSSSGGFTEAFF	TRBV5-1	-	-	TRBJ1-1
TGTGCCAGCAGTTTAGGAGGGGTCGGTCCCGTCTATGGCTACACCTTC	CASSLGGVGPVYGYTF	TRBV27	many	-	TRBJ1-2
TGTGCCAGCAGTTTTTCCGGCCCAGATACGCAGTATTTT	CASSFSGPDTQYF	TRBV12-3/TRBV12-4	many	-	TRBJ2-3
TGTGCCAGCAGCTTATGGGGGAACACCGGGGAGCTGTTTTTT	CASSLWGNTGELFF	TRBV12-3/TRBV12-4	many	-	TRBJ2-2
TGTGCCTGGAGTTCGGGCCCCAGGGACTATGGCTACACCTTC	CAWSSGPRDYGYTF	TRBV30	few	-	TRBJ1-2
TGCAGTGCGTCCCCTACTAGCGGGAGTGGGTTGGATGAGCAGTTCTTC	CSASPTSGSGLDEQFF	TRBV20-1	-	TRBD2	TRBJ2-1
TGCAGTGCTAGAGACATCCTATCTGGACGGACAGTGAACACTGAAGCTTTCTTT	CSARDILSGRTVNTEAFF	TRBV20-1	-	-	TRBJ1-1
TGTGCCAGCACCGCCCCAGGGAGCTCCTACGAGCAGTACTTC	CASTAPGSSYEQYF	TRBV12-3/TRBV12-4	-	-	TRBJ2-7
TGTGCCAGCAGTGAAGAACCGGACAATGAGCAGTTCTTC	CASSEEPDNEQFF	TRBV6-1	-	-	TRBJ2-1
TGTGCCACCAGCACGTATCCGGGACAGGGGCCGGCATACGCCTTC	CATSTYPGQGPAYAF	TRBV15	-	TRBD1	TRBJ1-2
TGTGCCAGCAGCCCGGGGACAGGGTTATCCTACGAGCAGTACTTC	CASSPGTGLSYEQYF	TRBV5-5	many	TRBD1	TRBJ2-7
TGTGCCAGCAGTTTCCGACAGGGAGGAGAGACCCAGTACTTC	CASSFRQGGETQYF	TRBV12-3/TRBV12-4	many	-	TRBJ2-5
TGTGCCTGGAGTATAACCTACTATGGCTACACCTTC	CAWSITYYGYTF	TRBV30	few	-	TRBJ1-2
TGTGCCAGCAGTTACTCGAGGTTAAGCGGGTATACCGTCGACGAGCAGTACTTC	CASSYSRLSGYTVDEQYF	TRBV6-5	many	-	TRBJ2-7
TGCGCCAGCAGCCAAGAACAGGGGGGAGATACGCAGTATTTT	CASSQEQGGDTQYF	TRBV4-1	-	TRBD1	TRBJ2-3
TGTGCCAGCAACCCGACAGGGTTGGGCTATGGCTACACCTTC	CASNPTGLGYGYTF	TRBV12-3/TRBV12-4	many	TRBD1	TRBJ1-2
TGTGCCAGCAGTCACGGACAGGGGGCTAACTATGGCTACACCTTC	CASSHGQGANYGYTF	TRBV28	many	TRBD1	TRBJ1-2
TGTGCCAGTAGTATGGGGTACACCGGGGAGCTGTTTTTT	CASSMGYTGELFF	TRBV19	-	-	TRBJ2-2
TGTGCCAGCAGCCCTAATCCGGGACAGATGTACCGAGAGACCCAGTACTTC	CASSPNPGQMYRETQYF	TRBV7-9	-	TRBD1	TRBJ2-5
TGTGCCAGCAGTGAATCCGGCAGCATATTCTACAATGAGCAGTTCTTC	CASSESGSIFYNEQFF	TRBV25-1	-	-	TRBJ2-1
TGTGCCAGCAGCTTGCGTCTACTCCGATCCTACAATGAGCAGTTCTTC	CASSLRLLRSYNEQFF	TRBV7-2	-	-	TRBJ2-1
TGTGCCAGCACCTCTTACCTCTATAATTCACCCCTCCACTTT	CASTSYLYNSPLHF	TRBV12-3/TRBV12-4	-	-	TRBJ1-6
TGCGCCAGCAGGAAGATCGGCACAGATACGCAGTATTTT	CASRKIGTDTQYF	TRBV5-1	many	-	TRBJ2-3
TGTGCCACCACTTTAGGTGGGGCGTCTGGAAACACCATATATTTT	CATTLGGASGNTIYF	TRBV15	-	-	TRBJ1-3
TGTGCCAGCAGTCGATCGGGGAGGGGGGATACGCAGTATTTT	CASSRSGRGDTQYF	TRBV12-3/TRBV12-4	-	-	TRBJ2-3
TGCGCCAGCAGCCAAACGGGACAGGTCTGGAGTGGAAAACTGTTTTTT	CASSQTGQVWSGKLFF	TRBV4-1	-	TRBD1	TRBJ1-4
TGTGCCAGCAGCCAATTAGCGACCTACGAGCAGTACTTC	CASSQLATYEQYF	TRBV3-1	many	-	TRBJ2-7
TGTGCCAGCAGGCAGGGGGGGGTTAACTATGGCTACACCTTC	CASRQGGVNYGYTF	TRBV9	-	TRBD1	TRBJ1-2
TGTGCCAGCAGCCCCCAACGGACTAGCGGAGAGACCCAGTACTTC	CASSPQRTSGETQYF	TRBV7-2	-	TRBD2	TRBJ2-5
TGTGCCATCAGCCCCGGAGGTTCTGATACGCAGTATTTT	CAISPGGSDTQYF	TRBV10-3	few	-	TRBJ2-3
TGCGCCAGCAGGCAGGGTCCGACAGATACGCAGTATTTT	CASRQGPTDTQYF	TRBV5-1	-	-	TRBJ2-3
TGTGCCAGCAGCTTTAGCGGGGGGGCCTACGAGCAGTACTTC	CASSFSGGAYEQYF	TRBV7-2	many	TRBD2	TRBJ2-7
TGTGCCAGTAGTTCGTGGACCGGGGAGACCCAGTACTTC	CASSSWTGETQYF	TRBV19	few	-	TRBJ2-5
TGTGCCAGCAGCCAAGATACCGGGCAAGGAATCTATGGCTACACCTTC	CASSQDTGQGIYGYTF	TRBV4-2	-	-	TRBJ1-2
TGTGCCAGCAGCGTAGCGCGGGAGAGGAATGAGCAGTTCTTC	CASSVARERNEQFF	TRBV9	-	TRBD2	TRBJ2-1
TGCGCCAGCAGCCTAGGGGGCGTGGGGGAAAAACTGTTTTTT	CASSLGGVGEKLFF	TRBV4-1	few	TRBD1	TRBJ1-4
TGTGCCAGCAGTTTAAGGGGGACGGACAATCAGCCCCAGCATTTT	CASSLRGTDNQPQHF	TRBV12-3/TRBV12-4	-	-	TRBJ1-5
TGCGCCAGCAGCTTTTCGGTCGCGGGAGGAGATACGCAGTATTTT	CASSFSVAGGDTQYF	TRBV5-1	-	TRBD2	TRBJ2-3
TGTGCCTTATCAGAGGGTAGTGACACTGAAGCTTTCTTT	CALSEGSDTEAFF	TRBV30	few	-	TRBJ1-1
TGTGCCAGCAGCCCCCGACCGGGACAGGCAAAATCCTACGAGCAGTACTTC	CASSPRPGQAKSYEQYF	TRBV13	many	TRBD1	TRBJ2-7
TGTGCCAGCAGTGACGGGACTTCACTCTACGAGCAGTACTTC	CASSDGTSLYEQYF	TRBV2	many	-	TRBJ2-7
TGTGCCAGCAGTTACACCACAGGGATCCGGGTCTTC	CASSYTTGIRVF	TRBV6-5	many	-	TRBJ2-1